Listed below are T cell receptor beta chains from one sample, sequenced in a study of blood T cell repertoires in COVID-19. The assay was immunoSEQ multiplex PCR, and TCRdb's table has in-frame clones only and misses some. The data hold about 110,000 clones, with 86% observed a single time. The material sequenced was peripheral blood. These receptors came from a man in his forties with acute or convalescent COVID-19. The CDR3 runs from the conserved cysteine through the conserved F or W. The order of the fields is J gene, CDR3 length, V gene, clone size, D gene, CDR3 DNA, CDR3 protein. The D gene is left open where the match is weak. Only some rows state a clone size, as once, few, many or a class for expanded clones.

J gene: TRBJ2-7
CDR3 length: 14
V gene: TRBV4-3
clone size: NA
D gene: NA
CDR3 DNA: TGCGCCAGCAGCCAAGATCGCGGGGTCCACGAGCAGTACTTC
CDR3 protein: CASSQDRGVHEQYF

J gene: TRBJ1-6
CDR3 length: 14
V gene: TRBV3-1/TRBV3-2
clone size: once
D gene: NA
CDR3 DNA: TGTGCCAGCAGCCAATCAGACAGAAATTCACCCCTCCACTTT
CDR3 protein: CASSQSDRNSPLHF

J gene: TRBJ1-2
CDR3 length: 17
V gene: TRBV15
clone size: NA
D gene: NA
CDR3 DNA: TGTGCCACCAGCAGAGATCGTCGAGTGATATCTAACTATGGCTACACCTTC
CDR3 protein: CATSRDRRVISNYGYTF

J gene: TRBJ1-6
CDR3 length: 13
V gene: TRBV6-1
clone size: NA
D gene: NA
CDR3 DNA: TGTGCCAGCAGTGAAAAGGGGAATTCACCCCTCCACTTT
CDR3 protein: CASSEKGNSPLHF

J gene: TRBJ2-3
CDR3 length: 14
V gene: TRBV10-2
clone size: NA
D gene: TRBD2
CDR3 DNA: TGCGCCAGCACCCGGGGGGGAGGTGCAGATACGCAGTATTTT
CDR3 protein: CASTRGGGADTQYF

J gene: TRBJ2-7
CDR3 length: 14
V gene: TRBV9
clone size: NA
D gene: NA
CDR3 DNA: TGTGCCAGCAGCGTATCAACGACAGTCTACGAGCAGTACTTC
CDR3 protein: CASSVSTTVYEQYF

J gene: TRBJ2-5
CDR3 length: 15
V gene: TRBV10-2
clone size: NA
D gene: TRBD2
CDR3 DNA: TGCGCCAGCAGTGAGGGCGGGAGCCCTCAAGAGACCCAGTACTTC
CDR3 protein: CASSEGGSPQETQYF

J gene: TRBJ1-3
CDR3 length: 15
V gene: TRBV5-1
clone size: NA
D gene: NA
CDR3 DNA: TGCGCCAGCAGCTTGGGCAGGACAGATGGAAACACCATATATTTT
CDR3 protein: CASSLGRTDGNTIYF

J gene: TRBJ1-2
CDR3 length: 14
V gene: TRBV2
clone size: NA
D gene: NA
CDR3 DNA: TGTGCCAGCGTCCAGGGATTAGCTAACTATGGCTACACCTTC
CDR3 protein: CASVQGLANYGYTF

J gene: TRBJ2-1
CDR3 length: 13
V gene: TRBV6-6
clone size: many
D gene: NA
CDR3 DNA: TGTGCCTGCCAAGGCGGGATCTACAATGAGCAGTTCTTC
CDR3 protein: CACQGGIYNEQFF

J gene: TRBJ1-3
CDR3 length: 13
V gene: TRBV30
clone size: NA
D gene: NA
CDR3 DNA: TGTGCCTGGAGTGTAGGGGGAAGGAACACCATATATTTT
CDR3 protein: CAWSVGGRNTIYF

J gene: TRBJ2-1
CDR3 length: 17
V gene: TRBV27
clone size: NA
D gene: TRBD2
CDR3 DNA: TGTGCCAGCAGTTTATATCGTCTAGCGGCCTCCTACAATGAGCAGTTCTTC
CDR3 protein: CASSLYRLAASYNEQFF

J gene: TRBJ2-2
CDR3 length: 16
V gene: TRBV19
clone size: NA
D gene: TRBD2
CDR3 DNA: TGTGCCAGTAATTCGCGGGGGGTCGTGCACACCGGGGAGCTGTTTTTT
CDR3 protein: CASNSRGVVHTGELFF

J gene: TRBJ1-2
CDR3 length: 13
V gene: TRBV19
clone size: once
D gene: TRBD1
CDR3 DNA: TGTGCCAGTAGTATTACGACAGGGCAAGGCTACACCTTC
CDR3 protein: CASSITTGQGYTF

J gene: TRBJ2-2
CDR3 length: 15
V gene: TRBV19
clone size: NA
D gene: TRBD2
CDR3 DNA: TGTGCCAGTAGTACCTCCGGGACTAGCCCCGGGGAGCTGTTTTTT
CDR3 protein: CASSTSGTSPGELFF

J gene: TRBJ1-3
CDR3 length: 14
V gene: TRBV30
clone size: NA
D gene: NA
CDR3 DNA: TGTGCCTGGAGTGTACGGTCGGGAGGAAACACCATATATTTT
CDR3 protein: CAWSVRSGGNTIYF

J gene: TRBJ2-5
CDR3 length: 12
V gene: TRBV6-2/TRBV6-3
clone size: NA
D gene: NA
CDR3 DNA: TGTGCCAGCAGCCGCGGAAAAGAGACCCAGTACTTC
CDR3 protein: CASSRGKETQYF

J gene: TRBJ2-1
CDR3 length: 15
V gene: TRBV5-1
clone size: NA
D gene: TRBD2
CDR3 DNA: TGCGCCAGCAGCTTGCAGCGGGGGGATTACAATGAGCAGTTCTTC
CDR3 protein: CASSLQRGDYNEQFF

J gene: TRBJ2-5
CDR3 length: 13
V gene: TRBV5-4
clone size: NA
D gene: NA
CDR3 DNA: TGTGCCAGCAGCTTTTGGACTTCGGAGACCCAGTACTTC
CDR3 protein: CASSFWTSETQYF

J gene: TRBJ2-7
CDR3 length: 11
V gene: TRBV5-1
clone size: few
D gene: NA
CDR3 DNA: TGCGCCAGCAGCTCTTCGGACGAGCAGTACTTC
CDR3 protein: CASSSSDEQYF

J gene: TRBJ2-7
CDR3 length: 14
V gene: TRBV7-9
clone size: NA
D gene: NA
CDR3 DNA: TGTGCCAGCAGCCATCGGACAGCTACCTACGAGCAGTACTTC
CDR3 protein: CASSHRTATYEQYF

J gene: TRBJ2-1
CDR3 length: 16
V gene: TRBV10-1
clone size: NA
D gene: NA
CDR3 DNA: TGCGCCAGCAGTGAGTCGACCGGGATAAGAGACAATGAGCAGTTCTTC
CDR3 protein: CASSESTGIRDNEQFF

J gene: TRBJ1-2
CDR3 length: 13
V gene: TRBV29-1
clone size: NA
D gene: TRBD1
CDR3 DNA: TGCAGCGCTCGAGGGACAGCTAACTATGGCTACACCTTC
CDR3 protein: CSARGTANYGYTF

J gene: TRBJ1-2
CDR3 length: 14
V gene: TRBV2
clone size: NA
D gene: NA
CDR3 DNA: TGTGCCAGCAGGGGCGACAGGACGGTAGTGGGCTACACCTTC
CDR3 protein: CASRGDRTVVGYTF

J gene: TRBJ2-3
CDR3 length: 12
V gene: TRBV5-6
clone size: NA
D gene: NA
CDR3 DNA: TGTGCCAGCCCTAGATCAGGGGATACGCAGTATTTT
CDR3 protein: CASPRSGDTQYF

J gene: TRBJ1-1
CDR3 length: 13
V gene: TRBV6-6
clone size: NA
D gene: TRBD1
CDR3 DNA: TGTGCCAGTTCCAGGGGGCGCGACACTGAAGCTTTCTTT
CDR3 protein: CASSRGRDTEAFF

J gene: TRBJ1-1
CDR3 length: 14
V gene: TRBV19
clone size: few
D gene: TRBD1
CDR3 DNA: TGTGCCAGTAGTATAACAGGGGGGAACACTGAAGCTTTCTTT
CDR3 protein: CASSITGGNTEAFF